These 9 T cell receptor beta chains were all obtained from the same sample, sequenced in a study of blood T cell repertoires in COVID-19. Assay used: immunoSEQ multiplex PCR; TCRdb lists only in-frame clones, some missing. The profile shows some 260,000 clones, about 80% of them singletons. Sequenced material: peripheral blood. These receptors came from a woman of 80 years or more with acute or convalescent COVID-19.

This clone was seen a single time. The chain recombines TRBV27 with TRBJ2-3; 9 bases are shared with TRBD1. V was pared by 4 bases and J by 1 base, with 3 bases of the junction left unmatched. Germline V gives CDR1 MNHEY, CDR2 SMNVEV (reference sequence). The CDR3 has 15 amino acids. The DNA of the CDR3 is TGTGCCAGCAGTTCATGGACAGGGGGCACAGATACGCAGTATTTT. It is translated as CASSSWTGGTDTQYF.

CDR3 coding DNA: TGTGCCAGCAGTGGGCAAGTCAGACAGGGCGACTCCTACAATGAGCAGTTCTTC. Protein sequence: CASSGQVRQGDSYNEQFF. The J gene is TRBJ2-1, the V gene TRBV6-1; 7 nucleotides match TRBD1. Germline loops: CDR1 MNHNS, CDR2 SASEGT. Unmatched junction bases numbered 12, after V lost 4 bases and J lost 0 bases. The CDR3 has 18 residues.

V usage is TRBV14 and J usage is TRBJ1-2, with D possibly TRBD1 on 5 matching bases. Between the trimmed V and J ends, which lost 3 bases and 4 bases, there was a span of 15 bases. The CDR3 runs 15 residues. Germline CDR1 reads SGHDN; CDR2 reads FVKESK. The CDR3 loop reads CASSQGPRVGYGYTF. CDR3 DNA: TGTGCCAGCAGCCAGGGTCCCAGGGTTGGCTATGGCTACACCTTC.

The gene calls are TRBV6-5 and TRBJ1-5; 7 bases are shared with TRBD1. The CDR3 covers 15 residues. With 6 bases clipped from V and 5 bases from J, the junction kept 10 bases outside the gene matches. CDR1 is MNHEY and CDR2 is SVGAGI in the germline V gene. The CDR3 region is CASRVGGWTDQPQHF. The CDR3 bases are TGTGCCAGCAGAGTAGGGGGCTGGACGGATCAGCCCCAGCATTTT.

The chain couples TRBV19 to TRBJ1-2, with D hard to call. The V gene lost 1 base and the J gene lost 6 bases, with 6 bases spanning the gap. This CDR3 has 12 residues. From germline, CDR1 is LNHDA and CDR2 SQIVND (reference sequence). CDR3 coding DNA: TGTGCCAGTAGTATAGTTGAGAATGGCTACACCTTC. Encoded protein: CASSIVENGYTF.

The chain employs TRBV7-2 and TRBJ2-2; TRBD2 matches at 10 bases. The CDR3 has 16 amino acids. With 2 bases clipped from V and 5 bases from J, the junction kept 5 bases outside the gene matches. Germline lookup yields CDR1 SGHTA and CDR2 FQGNSA. The CDR3 is CASSLRLAGATGELFF. CDR3 bases: TGTGCCAGCAGCTTAAGGCTAGCGGGGGCGACCGGGGAGCTGTTTTTT.

In this sample, this clone turned up once. The rearrangement uses TRBV11-1 and TRBJ1-4; D is unresolved. The CDR3 spans 13 residues. Trimming took off 1 base at V and 5 bases at J, with 5 bases between the two ends. CDR1 is SGHAT and CDR2 is FQDESV in the germline V gene (reference sequence). Here the CDR3 reads CASSLERNEKLFF. The CDR3 DNA reads as TGTGCCAGCAGCTTAGAGAGGAATGAAAAACTGTTTTTT.

The chain couples TRBV24-1 to TRBJ2-3, with D unclear. Germline V gives CDR1 KGHDR, CDR2 SFDVKD. V lost 3 bases and J 12 bases, leaving 12 bases between the germline ends. The CDR3 sequence is 12 residues long. CDR3: CATSDKAEPQYF. The DNA of the CDR3 is TGTGCCACCAGTGATAAGGCGGAACCCCAGTATTTT.

The chain has TRBV4-1 and TRBJ2-1; D is perhaps TRBD2 (6 bases). V gave up 3 bases and J gave up 10 bases, with 16 bases separating them. This CDR3 is 14 amino acids long. CDR1 is MGHRA and CDR2 is YSYEKL in the germline V gene. CDR3 in amino acids: CASSQGGPSQEQFF. The CDR3, as DNA: TGCGCCAGCAGCCAGGGGGGACCTTCACAGGAGCAGTTCTTC.